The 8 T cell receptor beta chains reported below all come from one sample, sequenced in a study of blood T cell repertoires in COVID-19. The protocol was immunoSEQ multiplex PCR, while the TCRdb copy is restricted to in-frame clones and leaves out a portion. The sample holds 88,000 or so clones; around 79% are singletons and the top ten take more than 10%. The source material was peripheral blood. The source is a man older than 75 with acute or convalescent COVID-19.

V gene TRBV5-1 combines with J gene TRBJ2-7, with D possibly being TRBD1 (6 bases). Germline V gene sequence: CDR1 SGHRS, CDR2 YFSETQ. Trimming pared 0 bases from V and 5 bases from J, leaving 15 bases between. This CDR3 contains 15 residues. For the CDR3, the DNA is TGCGCCAGCAGCTTGGTCCCAGGGGCGTCCAACGAGCAGTACTTC. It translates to CASSLVPGASNEQYF.

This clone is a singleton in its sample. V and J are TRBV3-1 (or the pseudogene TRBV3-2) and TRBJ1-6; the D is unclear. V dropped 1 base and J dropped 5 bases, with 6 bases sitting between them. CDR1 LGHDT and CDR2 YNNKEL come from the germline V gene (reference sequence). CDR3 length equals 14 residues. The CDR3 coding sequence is TGTGCCAGCAGCCAAGGACGGGATAATTCACCCCTCCACTTT. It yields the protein CASSQGRDNSPLHF.

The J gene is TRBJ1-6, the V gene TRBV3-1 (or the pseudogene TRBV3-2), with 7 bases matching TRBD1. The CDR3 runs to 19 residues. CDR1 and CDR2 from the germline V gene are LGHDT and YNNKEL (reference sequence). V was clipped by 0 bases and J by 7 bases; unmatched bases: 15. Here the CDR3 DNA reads TGTGCCAGCAGCCAAGAACTGGGCCCGCAAGGGGGCTTGAATTCACCCCTCCACTTT. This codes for CASSQELGPQGGLNSPLHF.

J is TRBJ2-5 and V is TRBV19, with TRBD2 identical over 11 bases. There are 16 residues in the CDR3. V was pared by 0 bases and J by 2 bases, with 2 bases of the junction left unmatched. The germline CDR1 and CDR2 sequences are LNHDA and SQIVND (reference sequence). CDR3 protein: CASSIELAGVQETQYF. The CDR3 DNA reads TGTGCCAGTAGTATAGAACTAGCGGGGGTACAAGAGACCCAGTACTTC.

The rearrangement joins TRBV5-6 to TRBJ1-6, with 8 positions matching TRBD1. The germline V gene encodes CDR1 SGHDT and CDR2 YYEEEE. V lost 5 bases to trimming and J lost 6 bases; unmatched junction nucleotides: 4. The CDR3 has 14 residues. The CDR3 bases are TGTGCCAGCAGGCCAGGGGGCTTTAATTCACCCCTCCACTTT. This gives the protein CASRPGGFNSPLHF.

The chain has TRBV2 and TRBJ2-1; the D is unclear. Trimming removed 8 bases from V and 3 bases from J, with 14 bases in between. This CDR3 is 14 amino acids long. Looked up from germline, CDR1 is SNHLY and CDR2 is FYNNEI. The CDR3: CASGKTKLYNEQFF. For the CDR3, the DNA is TGTGCCAGCGGAAAGACAAAACTCTACAATGAGCAGTTCTTC.

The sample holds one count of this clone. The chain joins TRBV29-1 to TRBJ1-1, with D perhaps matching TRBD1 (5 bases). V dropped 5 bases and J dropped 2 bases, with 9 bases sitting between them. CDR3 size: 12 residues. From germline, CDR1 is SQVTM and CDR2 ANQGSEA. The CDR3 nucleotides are TGCAGCGTTAACAGGTTAAACACTGAAGCTTTCTTT. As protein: CSVNRLNTEAFF.

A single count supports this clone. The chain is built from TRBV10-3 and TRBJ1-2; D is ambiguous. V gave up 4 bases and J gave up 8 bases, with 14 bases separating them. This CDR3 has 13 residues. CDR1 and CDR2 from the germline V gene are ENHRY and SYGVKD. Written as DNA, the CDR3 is TGTGCCATCAGTGGTTACTCCGCAGGCGGCTACACCTTC. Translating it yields CAISGYSAGGYTF.